This T cell receptor beta chain stems from a study of monozygotic twins with inflammatory bowel disease. The CDR3 loop spans 15 amino acids. Germline V gene sequence: CDR1 DFQATT, CDR2 SNEGSKA (reference sequence). Study-wide points: Telling different T cell subtypes apart from each other was not possible.

As to this clonotype: Its antigen remains unidentified.

From the 5' RACE reads, TCRdb lists one entry per CDR3 protein and no DNA. The sample features 350,000 to 500,000 distinct CDR3 sequences, with 2.4% in its top ten. Material: blood. V and J are TRBV20-1 and TRBJ2-1; the TCRdb call, TRBD2, lacks DNA for checking. The source of this sequence is a human donor with ulcerative colitis or Crohn's disease, or a healthy co-twin of an affected twin (not recorded which). CDR3 protein: CSARNSGSFYNEQFF.